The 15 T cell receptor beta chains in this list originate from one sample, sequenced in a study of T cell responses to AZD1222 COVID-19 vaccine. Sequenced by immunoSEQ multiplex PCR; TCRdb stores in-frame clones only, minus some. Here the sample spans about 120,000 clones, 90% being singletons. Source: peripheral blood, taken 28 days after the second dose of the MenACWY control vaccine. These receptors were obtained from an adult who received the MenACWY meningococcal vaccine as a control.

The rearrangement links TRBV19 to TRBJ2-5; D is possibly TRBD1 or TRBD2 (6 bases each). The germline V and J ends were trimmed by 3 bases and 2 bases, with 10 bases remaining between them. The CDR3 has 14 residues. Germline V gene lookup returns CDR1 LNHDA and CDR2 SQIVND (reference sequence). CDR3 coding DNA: TGTGCCAGTAGTATTGGAGGGGGGCAAGAGACCCAGTACTTC. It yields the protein CASSIGGGQETQYF.

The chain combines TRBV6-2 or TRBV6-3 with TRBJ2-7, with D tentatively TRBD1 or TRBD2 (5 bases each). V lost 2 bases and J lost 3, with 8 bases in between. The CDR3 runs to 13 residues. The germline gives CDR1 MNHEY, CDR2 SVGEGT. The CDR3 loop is CASSYGGIYEQYV. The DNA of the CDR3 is TGTGCCAGCAGTTACGGGGGAATCTACGAGCAGTACGTC.

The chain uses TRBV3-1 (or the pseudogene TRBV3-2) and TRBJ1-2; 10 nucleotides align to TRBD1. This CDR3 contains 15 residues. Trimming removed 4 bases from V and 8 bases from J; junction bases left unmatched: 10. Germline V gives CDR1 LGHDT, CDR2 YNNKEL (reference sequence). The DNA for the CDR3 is TGTGCCAGCAGCCGCCGGGACAGGGGATCCGACGGCTACACCTTC. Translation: CASSRRDRGSDGYTF.

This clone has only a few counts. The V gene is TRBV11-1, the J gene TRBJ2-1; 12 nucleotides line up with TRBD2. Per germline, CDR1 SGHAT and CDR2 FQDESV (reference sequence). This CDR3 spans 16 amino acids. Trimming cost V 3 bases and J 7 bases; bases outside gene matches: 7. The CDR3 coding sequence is TGTGCCAGCAGCTTTCAGCTAGCGGGGGGGCGTAATGAGCAGTTCTTC. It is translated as CASSFQLAGGRNEQFF.

The CDR3 here is CASTQRGVGSGELFF. CDR3 in DNA: TGTGCCAGTACCCAACGTGGGGTGGGATCCGGGGAGCTGTTTTTT. The gene calls are TRBV19 and TRBJ2-2; D uncertain. This CDR3 region has 15 residues. Germline V gene lookup returns CDR1 LNHDA and CDR2 SQIVND (reference sequence). Trimming removed 7 bases from V and 6 bases from J, with 18 bases in between.

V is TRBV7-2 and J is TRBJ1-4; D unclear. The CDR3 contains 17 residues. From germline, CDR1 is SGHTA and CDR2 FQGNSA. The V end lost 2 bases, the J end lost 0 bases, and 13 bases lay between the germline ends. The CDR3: CASSLPPYDSTNEKLFF. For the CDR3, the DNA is TGTGCCAGCAGCTTACCCCCATATGATTCAACTAATGAAAAACTGTTTTTT.

CDR3 sequence reads: CAISESGWNQPQHF. Written as DNA, the CDR3 is TGTGCCATCAGTGAGTCCGGGTGGAATCAGCCCCAGCATTTT. The chain couples TRBV10-3 to TRBJ1-5, with D unclear. V was trimmed by 0 bases and J by 4 bases, leaving 7 bases between them. Germline values: CDR1 ENHRY, CDR2 SYGVKD. The CDR3 totals 14 residues.

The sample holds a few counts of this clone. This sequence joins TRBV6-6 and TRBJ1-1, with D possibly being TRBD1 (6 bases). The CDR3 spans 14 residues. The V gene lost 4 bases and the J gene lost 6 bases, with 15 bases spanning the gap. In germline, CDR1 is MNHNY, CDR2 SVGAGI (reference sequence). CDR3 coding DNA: TGTGCCAGCAGTTCGAGTAGGGGGTCCCCTGAAGCTTTCTTT. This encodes CASSSSRGSPEAFF.

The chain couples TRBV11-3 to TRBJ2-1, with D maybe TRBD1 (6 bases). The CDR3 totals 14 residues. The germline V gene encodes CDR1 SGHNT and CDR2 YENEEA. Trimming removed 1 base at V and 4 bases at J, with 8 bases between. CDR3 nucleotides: TGTGCCAGCAGCTTAGGAGGACAGTACAATGAGCAGTTCTTC. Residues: CASSLGGQYNEQFF. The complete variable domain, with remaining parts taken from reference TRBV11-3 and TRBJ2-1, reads EAGVVQSPRYKIIEKKQPVAFWCNPISGHNTLYWYLQNLGQGPELLIRYENEEAVDDSQLPKDRFSAERLKGVDSTLKIQPAELGDSAVYLCASSLGGQYNEQFFGPGTRLTVL.

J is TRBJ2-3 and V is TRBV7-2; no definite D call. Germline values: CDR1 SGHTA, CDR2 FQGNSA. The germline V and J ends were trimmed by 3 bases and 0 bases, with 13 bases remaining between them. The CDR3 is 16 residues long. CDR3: CASSFPTARSTDTQYF. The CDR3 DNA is TGTGCCAGCAGCTTTCCAACGGCCAGAAGCACAGATACGCAGTATTTT.

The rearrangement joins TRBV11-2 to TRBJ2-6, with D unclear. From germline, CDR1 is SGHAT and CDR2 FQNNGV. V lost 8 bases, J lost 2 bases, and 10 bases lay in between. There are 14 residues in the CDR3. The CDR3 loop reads CASRLMAGANVLTF. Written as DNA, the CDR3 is TGTGCCAGCCGCCTGATGGCTGGGGCCAACGTCCTGACTTTC. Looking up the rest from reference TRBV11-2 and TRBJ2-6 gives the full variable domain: EAGVAQSPRYKIIEKRQSVAFWCNPISGHATLYWYQQILGQGPKLLIQFQNNGVVDDSQLPKDRFSAERLKGVDSTLKIQPAKLEDSAVYLCASRLMAGANVLTFGAGSRLTVL.

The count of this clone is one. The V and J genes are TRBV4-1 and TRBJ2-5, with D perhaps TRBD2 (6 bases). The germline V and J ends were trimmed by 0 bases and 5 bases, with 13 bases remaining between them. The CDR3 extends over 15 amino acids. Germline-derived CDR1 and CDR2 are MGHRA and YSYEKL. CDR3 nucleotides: TGCGCCAGCAGCCAAGAGGCGCGGGAATTGGAGACCCAGTACTTC. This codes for CASSQEARELETQYF.

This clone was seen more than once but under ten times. The CDR3 sequence is CSVVGWDSYNEQFF. The CDR3 DNA is TGCAGCGTTGTCGGGTGGGACTCCTACAATGAGCAGTTCTTC. The chain joins TRBV29-1 to TRBJ2-1, with D uncertain. In germline, CDR1 is SQVTM, CDR2 ANQGSEA. This CDR3 is 14 amino acids long. Trimming removed 4 bases from V and 0 bases from J, with 10 bases in between.

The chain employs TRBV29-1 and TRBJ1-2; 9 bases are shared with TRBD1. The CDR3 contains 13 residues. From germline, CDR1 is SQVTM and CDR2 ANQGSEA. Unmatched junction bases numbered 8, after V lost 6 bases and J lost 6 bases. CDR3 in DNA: TGCAGCGTCACGGGACAGGGTTTCGATGGCTACACCTTC. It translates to CSVTGQGFDGYTF.

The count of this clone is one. The CDR3 is CASSYSSGRLYEQYF. DNA of the CDR3: TGTGCCAGCAGTTACTCTAGCGGGAGACTCTACGAGCAGTACTTC. The chain links TRBV6-2 or TRBV6-3 to TRBJ2-7; 9 nucleotides line up with TRBD2. This CDR3 region has 15 residues. The germline gives CDR1 MNHEY, CDR2 SVGEGT. Losses at the gene ends were 0 bases for V and 3 bases for J; bases not matched to a gene: 3.